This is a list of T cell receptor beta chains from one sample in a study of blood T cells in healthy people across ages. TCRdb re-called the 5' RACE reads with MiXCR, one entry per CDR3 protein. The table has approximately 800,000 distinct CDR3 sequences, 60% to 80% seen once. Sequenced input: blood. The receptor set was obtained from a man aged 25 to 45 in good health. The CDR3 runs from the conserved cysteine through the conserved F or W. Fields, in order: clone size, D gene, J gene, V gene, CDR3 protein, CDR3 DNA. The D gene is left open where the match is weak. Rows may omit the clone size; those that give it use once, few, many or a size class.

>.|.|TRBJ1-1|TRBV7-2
CASSYTGGDTEAFF
TGTGCCAGCAGCTACACAGGAGGGGACACTGAAGCTTTCTTT
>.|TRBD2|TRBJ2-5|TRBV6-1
CASSEVGVAGVGETQYF
TGTGCCAGCAGTGAAGTAGGGGTAGCGGGGGTGGGGGAGACCCAGTACTTC
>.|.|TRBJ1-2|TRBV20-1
CSVAGYTF
TGCAGTGTTGCTGGCTACACCTTC
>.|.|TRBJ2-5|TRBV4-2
CASSQDGGRNYHAKEQYF
TGTGCCAGCAGCCAAGACGGGGGGCGTAACTACCACGCTAAGGAGCAGTACTTC
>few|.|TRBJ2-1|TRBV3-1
CASSSHPNGYNEQFF
TGTGCCAGCAGCTCCCATCCTAACGGGTACAATGAGCAGTTCTTC
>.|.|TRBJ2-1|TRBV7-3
CASSLFAGRGNEQFF
TGTGCCAGCAGCTTATTCGCAGGGCGGGGTAATGAGCAGTTCTTC
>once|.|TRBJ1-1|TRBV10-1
CASLPRRGTDTEAFF
TGCGCCAGCCTACCACGAAGAGGGACGGACACTGAAGCTTTCTTT
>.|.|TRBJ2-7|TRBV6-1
CASSRTGDLRDQYF
TGTGCCAGCAGCCGAACAGGAGACCTAAGGGATCAGTACTTC
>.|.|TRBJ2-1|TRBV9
CASSVEGLMYNEQFF
TGTGCCAGCAGCGTAGAGGGGCTAATGTACAATGAGCAGTTCTTC
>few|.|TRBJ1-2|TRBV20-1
CSAYPTGGQLDRSYGYTF
TGCAGTGCTTACCCCACGGGGGGGCAGCTCGACCGCTCCTATGGCTACACCTTC
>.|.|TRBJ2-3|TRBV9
CASSVEGGATSTDTQYF
TGTGCCAGCAGCGTAGAGGGCGGGGCGACAAGCACAGATACGCAGTATTTT
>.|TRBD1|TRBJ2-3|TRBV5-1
CASSFRQGPGTQYF
TGCGCCAGCAGCTTCCGACAGGGCCCAGGTACGCAGTATTTT
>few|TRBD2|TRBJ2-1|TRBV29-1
CSVGLAGGRRSYNEQFF
TGCAGCGTTGGGCTAGCGGGGGGGCGTCGTTCCTACAATGAGCAGTTCTTC
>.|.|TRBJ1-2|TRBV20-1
CSATVGTVNYGYTF
TGCAGTGCCACAGTTGGGACTGTTAACTATGGCTACACCTTC
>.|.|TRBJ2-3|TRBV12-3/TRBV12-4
CASSLKRGTDTQYF
TGTGCCAGCAGTTTAAAGAGGGGCACAGATACGCAGTATTTT
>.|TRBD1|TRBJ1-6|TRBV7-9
CASSLVNRGQFSPLHF
TGTGCCAGCAGCTTAGTGAATAGGGGGCAGTTTTCACCCCTCCACTTT
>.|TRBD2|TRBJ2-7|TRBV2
CASSEHGGGLVTYEQYF
TGTGCCAGCAGTGAACATGGCGGGGGACTCGTGACCTACGAGCAGTACTTC
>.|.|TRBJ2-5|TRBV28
CASSLYAGAHETQYF
TGTGCCAGCAGTTTGTATGCGGGGGCCCACGAGACCCAGTACTTC
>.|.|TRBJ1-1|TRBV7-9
CASSLMDTEAFF
TGTGCCAGCAGCTTAATGGACACTGAAGCTTTCTTT
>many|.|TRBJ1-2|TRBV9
CASSPPRIGDSTEYGYTF
TGTGCCAGCAGCCCTCCTAGGATAGGGGACTCCACCGAGTATGGCTACACCTTC
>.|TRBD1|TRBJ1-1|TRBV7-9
CASSLDREHTEAFF
TGTGCCAGCAGCCTGGACAGGGAACACACTGAAGCTTTCTTT
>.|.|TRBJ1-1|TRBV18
CASSPQGENTEAFF
TGTGCCAGCTCACCACAGGGAGAGAACACTGAAGCTTTCTTT
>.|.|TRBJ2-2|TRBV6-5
CASSYSRTGELFF
TGTGCCAGCAGTTACTCCCGAACCGGGGAGCTGTTTTTT
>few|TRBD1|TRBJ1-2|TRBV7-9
CASSFRGGLGTGPRSYGYTF
TGTGCCAGCAGTTTCCGGGGCGGTCTGGGGACAGGGCCTCGGAGCTATGGCTACACCTTC
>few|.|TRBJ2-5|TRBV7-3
CASSLTPETQYF
TGTGCCAGCAGCTTAACGCCAGAGACCCAGTACTTC
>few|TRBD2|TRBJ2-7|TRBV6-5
CASSTRGGWLAYEQYF
TGTGCCAGCAGTACACGGGGGGGCTGGCTCGCCTACGAGCAGTACTTC
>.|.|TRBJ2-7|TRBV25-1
CASSPLAGDNEQYF
TGTGCCAGCAGCCCTCTGGCGGGGGACAATGAGCAGTACTTC
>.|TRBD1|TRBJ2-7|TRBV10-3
CAISDPTGGEMRSSYEQYF
TGTGCCATCAGTGACCCGACAGGGGGCGAAATGAGAAGCTCCTACGAGCAGTACTTC
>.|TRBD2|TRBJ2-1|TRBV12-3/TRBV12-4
CASSFGGGHNEQFF
TGTGCCAGCAGTTTTGGGGGGGGACACAATGAGCAGTTCTTC
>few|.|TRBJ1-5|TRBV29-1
CSVFLGNQPQHF
TGCAGCGTTTTCCTGGGCAATCAGCCCCAGCATTTT
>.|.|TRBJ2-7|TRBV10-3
CAISEPAFGTSVYEQYF
TGTGCCATCAGTGAGCCAGCGTTCGGGACATCGGTATACGAGCAGTACTTC
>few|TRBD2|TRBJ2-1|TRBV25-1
CASSEVAGAYNEQFF
TGTGCCAGCAGTGAGGTAGCGGGGGCCTACAATGAGCAGTTCTTC
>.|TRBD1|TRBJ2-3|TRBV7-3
CASSLTGGSVDTQYF
TGTGCCAGCAGCTTAACAGGGGGCAGCGTAGATACGCAGTATTTT
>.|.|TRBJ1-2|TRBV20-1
CSAISGTNYGYTF
TGCAGTGCTATTTCCGGGACAAACTATGGCTACACCTTC
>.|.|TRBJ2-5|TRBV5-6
CASSLFRRARDEETQYF
TGTGCCAGCAGCTTGTTCCGGCGGGCCAGGGACGAAGAGACCCAGTACTTC
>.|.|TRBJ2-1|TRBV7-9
CASSLGRGLYNEQFF
TGTGCCAGCAGCTTAGGAAGGGGCCTTTACAATGAGCAGTTCTTC
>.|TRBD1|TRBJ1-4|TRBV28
CASSLKQGGLIRANEKLFF
TGTGCCAGCAGTTTAAAGCAGGGGGGATTGATTCGGGCTAATGAAAAACTGTTTTTT
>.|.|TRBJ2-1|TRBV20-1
CSARRPEENEQFF
TGCAGTGCTCGGCGCCCCGAGGAGAATGAGCAGTTCTTC
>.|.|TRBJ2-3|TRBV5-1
CASSMGSRATDTQYF
TGCGCCAGCAGCATGGGGTCCAGGGCTACAGATACGCAGTATTTT
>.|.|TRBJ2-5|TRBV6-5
CASSTGGADRETQYF
TGTGCCAGCAGTACTGGGGGGGCAGACAGGGAGACCCAGTACTTC
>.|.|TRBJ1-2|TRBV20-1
CSASPVSTANGYTF
TGCAGTGCTAGCCCAGTCTCAACGGCGAATGGCTACACCTTC
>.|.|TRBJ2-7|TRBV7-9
CASSFERAAYEQYF
TGTGCCAGCAGCTTCGAGCGGGCAGCCTACGAGCAGTACTTC
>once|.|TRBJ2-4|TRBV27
CASRSQGEDIQYF
TGTGCCAGCAGATCCCAGGGGGAGGACATTCAGTACTTC
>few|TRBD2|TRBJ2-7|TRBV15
CATSFSGGRTQYF
TGTGCCACCAGCTTTAGCGGGGGTCGAACCCAGTACTTC
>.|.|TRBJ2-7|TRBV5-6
CASSPSHRDLVYEQYF
TGTGCCAGCAGCCCTTCTCACCGGGACCTGGTCTACGAGCAGTACTTC